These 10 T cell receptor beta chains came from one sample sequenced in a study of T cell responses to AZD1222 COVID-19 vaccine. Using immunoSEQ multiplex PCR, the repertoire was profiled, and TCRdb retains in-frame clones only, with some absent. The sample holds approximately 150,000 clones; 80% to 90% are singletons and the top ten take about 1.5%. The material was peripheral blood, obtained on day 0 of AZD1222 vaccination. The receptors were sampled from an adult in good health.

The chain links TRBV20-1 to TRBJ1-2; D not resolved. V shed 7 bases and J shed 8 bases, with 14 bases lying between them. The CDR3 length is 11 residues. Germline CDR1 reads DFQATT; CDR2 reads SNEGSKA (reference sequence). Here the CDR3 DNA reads TGCAGTGGCGTGGGTGCACTCGGCTACACCTTC. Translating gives CSGVGALGYTF.

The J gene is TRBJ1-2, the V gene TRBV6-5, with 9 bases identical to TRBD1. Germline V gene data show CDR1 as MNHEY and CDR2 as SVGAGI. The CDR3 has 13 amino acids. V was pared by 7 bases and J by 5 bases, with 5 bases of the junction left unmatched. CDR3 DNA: TGTGCCAGCAATTCGGGACAGGGTTATGGCTACACCTTC. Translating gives CASNSGQGYGYTF.

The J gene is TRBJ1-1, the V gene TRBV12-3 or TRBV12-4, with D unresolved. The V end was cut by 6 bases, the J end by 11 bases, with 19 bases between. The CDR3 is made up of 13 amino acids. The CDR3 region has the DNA TGTGCCAGCAGCCTCAACCAGGCCTACTTGGCTTTCTTT. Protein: CASSLNQAYLAFF.

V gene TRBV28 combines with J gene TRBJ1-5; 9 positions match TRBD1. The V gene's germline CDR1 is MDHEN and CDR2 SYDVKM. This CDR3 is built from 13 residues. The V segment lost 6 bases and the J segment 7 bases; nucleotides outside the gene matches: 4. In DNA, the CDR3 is TGTGCCAGCAGCTTGGACAGGGGCCAGCCCCAGCATTTT. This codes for CASSLDRGQPQHF.

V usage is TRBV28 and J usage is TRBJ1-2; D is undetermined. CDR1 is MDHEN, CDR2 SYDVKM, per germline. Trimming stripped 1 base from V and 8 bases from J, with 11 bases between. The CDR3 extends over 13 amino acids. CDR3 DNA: TGTGCCAGCAGTTTATTGGGGTCTACGGGCTACACCTTC. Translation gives CASSLLGSTGYTF.

The CDR3, as DNA: TGTGCCAGCAGTTTCAGACGGACAGGGGTACAGACCCAGTACTTC. It yields the protein CASSFRRTGVQTQYF. This rearrangement joins TRBV27 to TRBJ2-5; 9 nucleotides line up with TRBD1. J gave up 6 bases and V 3 bases, and 8 bases lay outside the gene matches. CDR1 is MNHEY, CDR2 SMNVEV, per germline (reference sequence). The CDR3 sequence is 15 residues long.

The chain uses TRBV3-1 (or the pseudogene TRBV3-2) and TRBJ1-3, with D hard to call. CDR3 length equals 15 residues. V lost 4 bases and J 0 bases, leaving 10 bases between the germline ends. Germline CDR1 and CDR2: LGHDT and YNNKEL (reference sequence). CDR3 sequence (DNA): TGTGCCAGCAGCCTCCCCGGGTCCTCTGGAAACACCATATATTTT. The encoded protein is CASSLPGSSGNTIYF.

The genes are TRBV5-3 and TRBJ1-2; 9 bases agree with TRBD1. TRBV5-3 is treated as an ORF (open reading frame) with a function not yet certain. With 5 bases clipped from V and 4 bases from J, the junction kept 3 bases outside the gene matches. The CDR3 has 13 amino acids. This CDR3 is CARRPDRGYGYTF. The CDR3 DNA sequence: TGTGCCAGAAGACCGGACAGGGGCTATGGCTACACCTTC.

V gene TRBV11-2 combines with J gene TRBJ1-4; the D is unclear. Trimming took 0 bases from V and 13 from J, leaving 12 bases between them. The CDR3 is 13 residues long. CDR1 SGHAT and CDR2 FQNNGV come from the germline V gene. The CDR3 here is CASSLDEAELLFF. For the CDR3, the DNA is TGTGCCAGCAGCTTAGATGAGGCGGAGCTACTGTTTTTT.

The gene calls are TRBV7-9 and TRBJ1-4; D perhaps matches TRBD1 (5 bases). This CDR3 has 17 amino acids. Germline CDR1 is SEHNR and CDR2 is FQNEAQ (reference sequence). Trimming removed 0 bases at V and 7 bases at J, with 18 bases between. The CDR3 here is CASSLAVSREIREKLFF. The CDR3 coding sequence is TGTGCCAGCAGCTTAGCGGTCTCCAGGGAAATTCGTGAAAAACTGTTTTTT.